This passage covers 24 T cell receptor beta chains from one sample sequenced in a study of patients and donors after allogeneic stem cell transplantation. TCRdb re-called the RT-PCR reads through MiXCR, storing one row per CDR3 protein. Of about 960,000 distinct CDR3 sequences listed, about a sixth are singletons. Specimen: blood, either unsorted or a sorted T cell fraction (not recorded which). These receptors were obtained from a human donor who was either an allogeneic HSCT recipient or a stem cell or donor lymphocyte infusion donor (not recorded which). It is not recorded whose cells these are; they may come from a transplant donor.

This clonotype was observed a few times. This chain links TRBV2 with TRBJ2-1, with 12 bases aligning to TRBD2. The germline V gene has CDR1 SNHLY and CDR2 FYNNEI. V shed 5 bases, J shed 2 bases, and the junction held 1 base outside the gene matches. This CDR3 is built from 15 residues. This CDR3 reads CASSTSGRTYNEQFF. The CDR3 nucleotides are TGTGCCAGCAGTACTAGCGGGAGGACCTACAATGAGCAGTTCTTC.

The genes are TRBV12-3 or TRBV12-4 and TRBJ2-7; 7 nucleotides line up with TRBD1. With 5 bases clipped from V and 7 bases from J, the junction kept 8 bases outside the gene matches. The CDR3 has 13 residues. CDR3 bases: TGTGCCAGCAGTCCCGGGACAGCTAGAGAGCAGTACTTC. Translating gives CASSPGTAREQYF.

This clonotype was counted many times. This chain connects TRBV6-1 to TRBJ2-2; TRBD2 matches at 12 bases. Germline V gene data show CDR1 as MNHNS and CDR2 as SASEGT. V was clipped by 8 bases and J by 1 base; unmatched bases: 8. The CDR3 has 17 residues. The chain's CDR3 is CASGRRGLAGNTGELFF. The DNA for the CDR3 is TGTGCCAGCGGGAGACGGGGACTAGCGGGGAACACCGGGGAGCTGTTTTTT.

This clonotype was seen a handful of times. The V and J genes are TRBV5-1 and TRBJ1-1; TRBD1 matches at 8 bases. Germline CDR1 reads SGHRS; CDR2 reads YFSETQ. V was pared by 2 bases and J by 3 bases, with 12 bases of the junction left unmatched. The CDR3 sequence is 17 residues long. Here the CDR3 DNA reads TGCGCCAGCAGCTTTTACCTATACAGGGGGAGCGACACTGAAGCTTTCTTT. This gives the protein CASSFYLYRGSDTEAFF.

The rearrangement links TRBV12-3 or TRBV12-4 to TRBJ2-5, with unresolved D. The CDR3 totals 15 residues. Trimming left V 6 bases short and J 3 bases short, with 17 bases between. CDR3 sequence: CASRLRFGRKETQYF. The CDR3 nucleotides read TGTGCCAGCAGACTTCGGTTTGGCAGAAAAGAGACCCAGTACTTC.

The table lists this clonotype with many counts. The gene calls are TRBV20-1 and TRBJ1-5; no clear D gene. The CDR3 runs to 15 residues. V lost 2 bases, J lost 5 bases, and 16 bases lay in between. Germline V lookup: CDR1 DFQATT, CDR2 SNEGSKA (reference sequence). Here the CDR3 DNA reads TGCAGTGCTAGACGGATGCAAGGGAGGGATCAGCCCCAGCATTTT. It specifies CSARRMQGRDQPQHF.

This clonotype was observed a handful of times. The rearrangement links TRBV11-2 to TRBJ1-6; D is unclear. CDR1 SGHAT and CDR2 FQNNGV come from the germline V gene. V shed 0 bases and J shed 7 bases, with 10 bases lying between them. This CDR3 region has 15 residues. DNA of the CDR3: TGTGCCAGCAGCTTAGAGGCCGGGTTCAATTCACCCCTCCACTTT. Protein: CASSLEAGFNSPLHF.

This clonotype occurred many times. The chain combines TRBV12-3 or TRBV12-4 with TRBJ1-5, with D possibly being TRBD1 (5 bases). V was trimmed by 6 bases and J by 4 bases, leaving 19 bases between them. The CDR3 sequence is 16 residues long. In nucleotides, the CDR3 is TGTGCCAGCAGGGAAGCAACGGGACTCCCTAATCAGCCCCAGCATTTT. As protein: CASREATGLPNQPQHF.

The V and J genes are TRBV5-1 and TRBJ1-1; D is uncertain. CDR1 and CDR2 from the germline V gene are SGHRS and YFSETQ. The CDR3 runs to 14 residues. V lost 1 base and J 4 bases, leaving 11 bases between the germline ends. The CDR3 region has the DNA TGCGCCAGCAGCTTGAATCCAGCAGGCACTGAAGCTTTCTTT. It codes for CASSLNPAGTEAFF.

The V and J genes are TRBV7-9 and TRBJ2-1; no clear D gene. V was cut by 0 bases and J by 8 bases, with 11 bases left in between. The CDR3 is 14 amino acids. The V gene's germline CDR1 is SEHNR and CDR2 FQNEAQ (reference sequence). CDR3 in DNA: TGTGCCAGCAGCTTAGCGCGTGGGCGGTATGAGCAGTTCTTC. It translates to CASSLARGRYEQFF.

The V and J genes are TRBV7-8 and TRBJ2-5; 7 bases map to TRBD1. The germline V gene encodes CDR1 SGHVS and CDR2 FQNEAQ. Trimming cost V 0 bases and J 5 bases; bases outside gene matches: 6. The CDR3 has 15 residues. CDR3 nucleotide sequence: TGTGCCAGCAGCTTAGCGGGCGTAGGGGGCGAGACCCAGTACTTC. Translating gives CASSLAGVGGETQYF.

This clonotype was detected many times. The V call is TRBV10-3, the J call TRBJ2-5; TRBD1 matches 8 bases. V trimming: 0 bases; J trimming: 2 bases; junction bases outside the gene matches: 8. The germline CDR1 and CDR2 sequences are ENHRY and SYGVKD. The CDR3 contains 17 residues. The CDR3 DNA reads TGTGCCATCAGTGAGTCGAGGGGGACAGGAAGACAAGAGACCCAGTACTTC. Residues: CAISESRGTGRQETQYF.

CDR3 loop: CASSPGRGNSPLHF. In DNA form, the CDR3 reads TGTGCCAGCAGTCCAGGACGGGGAAATTCACCCCTCCACTTT. This rearrangement joins TRBV7-6 to TRBJ1-6; D gene ambiguous. The germline V and J ends were trimmed by 6 bases and 7 bases, with 13 bases remaining between them. There are 14 residues in the CDR3. Looked up from germline, CDR1 is SGHVS and CDR2 is FNYEAQ.

This clonotype has only a few counts. The chain uses TRBV7-9 and TRBJ2-5; TRBD2 agrees at 9 bases. V dropped 5 bases and J dropped 5; count of bases not matched to a gene: 12. The CDR3 has 16 residues. In germline, CDR1 is SEHNR, CDR2 FQNEAQ (reference sequence). The CDR3 DNA reads TGTGCCAGCAGCCCATCGGGGAGCGGGAGGAGGGAGACCCAGTACTTC. It specifies CASSPSGSGRRETQYF.

In its sample, this clonotype was seen once. The gene calls are TRBV6-5 and TRBJ2-2; D not certain. From germline, CDR1 is MNHEY and CDR2 SVGAGI. CDR3 length: 16 amino acids. Trimming pared 2 bases from V and 4 bases from J, leaving 14 bases between. The CDR3 reads CASSYQPWKGTGELFF. CDR3 bases: TGTGCCAGCAGTTACCAGCCCTGGAAAGGCACCGGGGAGCTGTTTTTT.

This clonotype was seen ten or more times. The J gene is TRBJ2-3, the V gene TRBV5-1; unclear D gene. This CDR3 has 14 residues. The germline V gene has CDR1 SGHRS and CDR2 YFSETQ. V was cut by 4 bases and J by 0 bases, with 9 bases left in between. CDR3 protein: CASSPDLSTDTQYF. In DNA form, the CDR3 reads TGCGCCAGCAGCCCCGATCTTAGCACAGATACGCAGTATTTT.

The chain links TRBV10-3 to TRBJ1-6; a possible D gene is TRBD1 (5 bases). CDR1 and CDR2 (germline): ENHRY, SYGVKD. V lost 11 bases, J lost 5 bases, and 19 bases lay in between. The CDR3 is 15 residues long. CDR3 loop: CAPKAVIGDNSPLHF. The CDR3 coding sequence is TGTGCCCCCAAAGCGGTTATAGGGGATAATTCACCCCTCCACTTT.

This clonotype was seen only a few times. The J gene is TRBJ2-1, the V gene TRBV11-3; 7 bases fit TRBD2. Germline values: CDR1 SGHNT, CDR2 YENEEA. The length of the CDR3 is 15 residues. J gave up 6 bases and V 5 bases, and 10 bases lay outside the gene matches. The CDR3 spells CASSARDYLLNEQFF. The CDR3 DNA reads as TGTGCCAGCAGCGCCCGGGACTACCTTCTCAATGAGCAGTTCTTC.

This clonotype turned up a few times. CDR3 protein: CASSPRQGSSTDTQYF. CDR3 coding DNA: TGTGCCAGCAGTCCTAGACAGGGATCTAGCACAGATACGCAGTATTTT. The gene calls are TRBV12-3 or TRBV12-4 and TRBJ2-3, with 7 bases identical to TRBD1. CDR3 length equals 16 residues. J gave up 0 bases and V 5 bases, and 8 bases lay outside the gene matches.

In its sample, this clonotype was seen once. The chain couples TRBV27 to TRBJ2-1; D may match TRBD1 or TRBD2 (5 bases each). The germline CDR1 and CDR2 sequences are MNHEY and SMNVEV (reference sequence). CDR3 size: 14 residues. Trimming cost V 2 bases and J 8 bases, with 13 bases left between them. CDR3 nucleotide sequence: TGTGCCAGCAGTTTACGGGACCCCTCGGATGAGCAGTTCTTC. Translation gives CASSLRDPSDEQFF.

The chain combines TRBV29-1 with TRBJ1-2; D is perhaps TRBD1 (5 bases). The germline V gene has CDR1 SQVTM and CDR2 ANQGSEA. V lost 8 bases and J lost 8, with 15 bases in between. The CDR3 totals 11 residues. Here the CDR3 DNA reads TGCAGCTTCGAGAGGGGTGGAGGCTACACCTTC. Residues: CSFERGGGYTF.

The rearrangement joins TRBV12-3 or TRBV12-4 to TRBJ2-3; D unclear. Trimming removed 6 bases from V and 4 bases from J, with 8 bases in between. This CDR3 has 12 amino acids. The DNA of the CDR3 is TGTGCCAGCAGAAAGCTGGCAGATACGCAGTATTTT. Residues: CASRKLADTQYF.

This clonotype has more than one count but fewer than ten. The chain carries TRBV6-2 or TRBV6-3 and TRBJ2-2; TRBD2 matches 7 bases. With 2 bases clipped from V and 5 bases from J, the junction kept 5 bases outside the gene matches. This CDR3 contains 15 residues. CDR1 is MNHEY and CDR2 is SVGEGT in the germline V gene. CDR3 sequence reads: CASSYKLAATGELFF. CDR3 in DNA: TGTGCCAGCAGTTACAAGCTAGCGGCTACCGGGGAGCTGTTTTTT.

The chain couples TRBV30 to TRBJ2-6, with unresolved D. Per germline, CDR1 GTSNPN and CDR2 SVGIG (reference sequence). This CDR3 contains 14 residues. V was trimmed by 2 bases and J by 0 bases, leaving 5 bases between them. CDR3 DNA: TGTGCCTGGAGTTGGGGCTCTGGGGCCAACGTCCTGACTTTC. Its protein product is CAWSWGSGANVLTF.